Presented here are 14 T cell receptor beta chains from one specimen sequenced in a study of neurological immune-mediated disorders. One entry per CDR3 protein, called by TCRdb with MiXCR from the 5' RACE reads. The sample has 15,000 to 20,000 distinct CDR3 sequences, about 10% seen once. Material for sequencing was CD8+ T cells from blood. Source of these receptors: a woman aged 50 to 60 in good health.

This clonotype was seen ten or more times. The rearrangement uses TRBV29-1 and TRBJ2-1, with D perhaps TRBD1 (5 bases). The V gene lost 7 bases and the J gene lost 5 bases, with 6 bases spanning the gap. Germline values: CDR1 SQVTM, CDR2 ANQGSEA. The CDR3 spans 10 residues. The CDR3 loop reads CSGTHNEQFF. As DNA, the CDR3 is TGCAGCGGGACACACAATGAGCAGTTCTTC.

At least ten counts were recorded for this clonotype. The V gene is TRBV10-3, the J gene TRBJ1-2; TRBD1 is a possible D gene (6 bases). Germline values: CDR1 ENHRY, CDR2 SYGVKD. The V gene lost 8 bases and the J gene lost 6 bases, with 13 bases spanning the gap. The CDR3 is 12 amino acids. DNA of the CDR3: TGTGCCATCCTTCGGGACACTAATGGCTACACCTTC. As protein: CAILRDTNGYTF.

This clonotype was picked up many times. This chain uses TRBV5-1 with TRBJ1-2; 7 positions match TRBD1. The J segment lost 5 bases and the V segment lost 4 bases, leaving 20 bases of the junction unmatched. CDR1 is SGHRS, CDR2 YFSETQ, per germline. There are 18 residues in the CDR3. CDR3 coding DNA: TGCGCCAGCAGCCATGATTCGGCGGACAGGAGACCTCCTTATGGCTACACCTTC. Translation gives CASSHDSADRRPPYGYTF.

This clonotype was picked up many times. The chain employs TRBV6-6 and TRBJ2-2, with 14 bases lining up with TRBD2. Trimming took 4 bases from V and 13 from J; bases not matched to a gene: 8. CDR3 size: 15 residues. Germline V gene sequence: CDR1 MNHNY, CDR2 SVGAGI (reference sequence). The CDR3 region is CASSSETSGRGVLFF. The CDR3 DNA is TGTGCCAGCAGTTCAGAGACTAGCGGGAGGGGCGTGCTGTTTTTT.

The table lists this clonotype with many counts. The chain recombines TRBV20-1 with TRBJ1-1; D might be TRBD1 (6 bases). Germline CDR1 reads DFQATT; CDR2 reads SNEGSKA (reference sequence). The CDR3 covers 14 residues. Trimming left V 3 bases short and J 2 bases short, with 13 bases between. The CDR3 here is CSASPPDSNTEAFF. The DNA of the CDR3 is TGCAGTGCTAGCCCCCCGGACAGTAACACTGAAGCTTTCTTT.

This clonotype came up many times. The chain joins TRBV3-1 to TRBJ2-5, with D unresolved. The V end lost 0 bases, the J end lost 6 bases, and 11 bases lay between the germline ends. The CDR3 extends over 14 amino acids. Germline V gene lookup returns CDR1 LGHDT and CDR2 YNNKEL (reference sequence). DNA for the CDR3: TGTGCCAGCAGCCAAGATTGGGGTCCAAAGACCCAGTACTTC. Translation: CASSQDWGPKTQYF.

This clonotype was seen repeatedly, ten times or more. The rearrangement joins TRBV10-3 to TRBJ2-2; D could derive from TRBD1 or TRBD2 (5 bases each). The germline V gene encodes CDR1 ENHRY and CDR2 SYGVKD. Trimming removed 8 bases from V and 5 bases from J, with 12 bases in between. This CDR3 comprises 13 residues. CDR3 in DNA: TGTGCCATCCCGGGACCTGAAACCGGGGAGCTGTTTTTT. This sequence encodes CAIPGPETGELFF.

The sample holds many counts of this clonotype. The J gene is TRBJ1-2, the V gene TRBV15; D not resolved. V dropped 3 bases and J dropped 4 bases, with 9 bases sitting between them. Germline V gene lookup returns CDR1 LNHNV and CDR2 YYDKDF (reference sequence). There are 13 residues in the CDR3. CDR3 residues: CATSSRRSYGYTF. CDR3 DNA sequence: TGTGCCACCAGCAGTCGGCGAAGCTATGGCTACACCTTC.

This clonotype was counted at least ten times. The J gene is TRBJ2-4, the V gene TRBV5-6; 7 bases map to TRBD2. The CDR3 has 16 amino acids. Germline V lookup: CDR1 SGHDT, CDR2 YYEEEE. J lost 1 base, V lost 0 bases, and 4 bases had no gene match. The CDR3 spells CASSLAWEGAKNIQYF. The CDR3 DNA reads TGTGCCAGCAGCTTGGCCTGGGAGGGGGCCAAAAACATTCAGTACTTC.

This clonotype was picked up many times. The genes are TRBV7-9 and TRBJ1-4; no firm D call. Trimming shortened V by 5 bases and J by 8 bases, and 18 bases separated the two germline ends. The CDR3 runs 15 residues. The germline gives CDR1 SEHNR, CDR2 FQNEAQ (reference sequence). CDR3 DNA: TGTGCCAGCAGCACCCGGACGGACGCTGAGGAAAAACTGTTTTTT. Encoded protein: CASSTRTDAEEKLFF. The variable domain in full, with the rest retrieved from reference TRBV7-9 and TRBJ1-4, is DTGVSQNPRHKITKRGQNVTFRCDPISEHNRLYWYRQTLGQGPEFLTYFQNEAQLEKSRLLSDRFSAERPKGSFSTLEIQRTEQGDSAMYLCASSTRTDAEEKLFFGSGTQLSVL.

This clonotype appeared once. The V gene is TRBV11-1, the J gene TRBJ2-3; no definite D call. The germline V gene encodes CDR1 SGHAT and CDR2 FQDESV (reference sequence). This CDR3 spans 14 amino acids. Trimming stripped 0 bases from V and 0 bases from J, with 4 bases between. The CDR3 spells CASSLALSTDTQYF. The CDR3 DNA reads as TGTGCCAGCAGCTTAGCGCTTAGCACAGATACGCAGTATTTT.

Ten or more counts support this clonotype. V and J are TRBV4-1 and TRBJ1-3; D unresolved. The CDR3 extends over 15 amino acids. Germline V gives CDR1 MGHRA, CDR2 YSYEKL. With 0 bases removed from V and 4 bases from J, the gap between germline ends came to 10 bases. CDR3 amino acids: CASSQDWGSGNTIYF. In DNA, the CDR3 is TGCGCCAGCAGCCAAGATTGGGGATCAGGAAACACCATATATTTT.

The chain has TRBV4-1 and TRBJ2-7, with TRBD1 matching over 9 bases. This CDR3 comprises 15 residues. The germline V gene has CDR1 MGHRA and CDR2 YSYEKL. Trimming took 6 bases from V and 5 from J; bases not matched to a gene: 11. As DNA, the CDR3 is TGCGCCAGCAGTCTGGACAGGGGAGAATTCGACGAGCAGTACTTC. Protein sequence: CASSLDRGEFDEQYF.

This clonotype was observed many times. The CDR3 DNA follows: TGTGCCAGCAGCCCGTCTAGCGGTTACAATGAGCAGTTCTTC. Translated, it gives CASSPSSGYNEQFF. The chain joins TRBV7-2 to TRBJ2-1; 7 bases agree with TRBD2. This CDR3 is built from 14 residues. After removal of 5 bases from V and 4 bases from J, the junction contained 5 bases not matched to a gene. The germline V gene has CDR1 SGHTA and CDR2 FQGNSA.